This T cell receptor (beta chain) is from a study of cytomegalovirus exposure and HLA in healthy donors. General study results and limits: Listed as cytomegalovirus-associated were roughly 180 TCR beta chains. In a later analysis, parvovirus B19, influenza, CMV and Epstein-Barr virus appeared linked to several top co-occurrence clusters. Later analysis revealed greater clonal expansion in HLA-associated TCR beta chains than in equally common others. Through in vitro validation, three CMV-associated chains were shown to be specific for CMV antigens.

Primers included in the PCR were 60 Vbeta and 13 Jbeta primers. The repertoire was sequenced with immunoSEQ multiplex PCR; TCRdb's copy has only in-frame clones and lacks some. The sample comprises under 300,000 clones, approximately 85% of which are singletons, and about 2% rests with the top ten. For this clone: The antigen is not known.

The germline V gene encodes CDR1 SGHAT and CDR2 FQDESV (reference sequence). V lost 1 base, J lost 5 bases, and 4 bases stayed unmatched. The CDR3 is 14 amino acids. This receptor was identified in a woman between 40 and 50 years old in good health and CMV-seropositive. The sample taken for sequencing was PBMCs. The chain couples TRBV11-1 to TRBJ1-1; 7 bases fit TRBD1. The CDR3 DNA is TGTGCCAGCAGCTTAGGACAGGGACAGACTGAAGCTTTCTTT. This sequence encodes CASSLGQGQTEAFF. Full variable domain (missing parts from reference TRBV11-1 and TRBJ1-1): EAEVAQSPRYKITEKSQAVAFWCDPISGHATLYWYRQILGQGPELLVQFQDESVVDDSQLPKDRFSAERLKGVDSTLKIQPAELGDSAMYLCASSLGQGQTEAFFGQGTRLTVV.